Included here is one T cell receptor beta chain sequence, with context. This record belongs to a study of blood T cell repertoires in COVID-19. At the level of the study: The United States, Italy and Spain were the sources of the acute and convalescent COVID-19 samples.

This CDR3 contains 15 residues. Germline loops: CDR1 ENHRY, CDR2 SYGVKD. J was trimmed by 4 bases and V by 7 bases; bases with no gene match: 8. The protocol was immunoSEQ multiplex PCR, while the TCRdb copy is restricted to in-frame clones and leaves out a portion. The data show a few hundred thousand clones, more than 80% seen once. This sequence was found in an elderly woman with acute or convalescent COVID-19. Sequences were obtained from peripheral blood. This chain joins TRBV10-3 and TRBJ2-1, with 9 bases fitting TRBD1. Written as DNA, the CDR3 is TGTGCCATCACTGGACCGGGACAGGGTTACAATGAGCAGTTCTTC. This encodes CAITGPGQGYNEQFF.